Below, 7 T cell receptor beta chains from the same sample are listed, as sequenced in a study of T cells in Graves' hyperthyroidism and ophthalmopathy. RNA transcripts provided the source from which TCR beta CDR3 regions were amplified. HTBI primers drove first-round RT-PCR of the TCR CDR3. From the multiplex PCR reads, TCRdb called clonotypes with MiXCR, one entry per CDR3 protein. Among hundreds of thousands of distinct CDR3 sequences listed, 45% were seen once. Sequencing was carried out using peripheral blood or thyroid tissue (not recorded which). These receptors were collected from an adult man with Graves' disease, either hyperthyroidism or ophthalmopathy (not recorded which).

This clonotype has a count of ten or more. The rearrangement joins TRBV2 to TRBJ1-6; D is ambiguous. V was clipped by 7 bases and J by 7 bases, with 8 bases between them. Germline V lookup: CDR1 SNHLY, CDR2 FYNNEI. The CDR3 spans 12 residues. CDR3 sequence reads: CASNQQNSPLHF. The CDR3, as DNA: TGTGCCAGCAATCAGCAGAATTCACCCCTCCACTTT.

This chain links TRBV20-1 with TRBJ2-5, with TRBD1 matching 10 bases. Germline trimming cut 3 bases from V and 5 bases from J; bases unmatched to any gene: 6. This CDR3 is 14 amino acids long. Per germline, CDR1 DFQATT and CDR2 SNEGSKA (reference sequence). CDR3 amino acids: CSASPDRGQETQYF. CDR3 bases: TGCAGTGCTAGCCCCGACAGGGGGCAGGAGACCCAGTACTTC.

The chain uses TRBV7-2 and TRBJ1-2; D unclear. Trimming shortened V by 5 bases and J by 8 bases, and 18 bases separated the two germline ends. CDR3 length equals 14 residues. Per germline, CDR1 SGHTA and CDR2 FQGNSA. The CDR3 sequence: CASSQETLVRGYTF. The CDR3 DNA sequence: TGTGCCAGCAGCCAAGAGACCCTCGTCCGGGGCTACACCTTC.

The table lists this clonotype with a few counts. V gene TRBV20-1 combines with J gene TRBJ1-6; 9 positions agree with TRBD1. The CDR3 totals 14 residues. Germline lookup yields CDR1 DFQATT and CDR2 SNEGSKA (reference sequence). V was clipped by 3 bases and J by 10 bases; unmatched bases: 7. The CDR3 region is CSASETGGFSPLHF. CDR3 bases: TGCAGTGCTAGTGAGACAGGGGGGTTCTCACCCCTCCACTTT.

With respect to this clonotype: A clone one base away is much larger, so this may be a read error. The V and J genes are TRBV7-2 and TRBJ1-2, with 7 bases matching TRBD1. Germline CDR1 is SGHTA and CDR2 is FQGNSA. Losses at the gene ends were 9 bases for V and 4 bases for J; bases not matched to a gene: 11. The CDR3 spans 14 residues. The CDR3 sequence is CASSPLGGAYGYTF. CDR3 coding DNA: TGTGCCAGTAGTCCCCTAGGGGGCGCCTATGGCTACACCTTC.

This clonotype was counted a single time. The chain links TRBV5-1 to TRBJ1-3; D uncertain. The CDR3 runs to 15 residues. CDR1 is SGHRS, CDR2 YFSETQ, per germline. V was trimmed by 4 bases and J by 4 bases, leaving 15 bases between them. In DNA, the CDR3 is TGCGCCAGCAGCCCGACATTTACTGGAGGAAACACCATATATTTT. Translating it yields CASSPTFTGGNTIYF.

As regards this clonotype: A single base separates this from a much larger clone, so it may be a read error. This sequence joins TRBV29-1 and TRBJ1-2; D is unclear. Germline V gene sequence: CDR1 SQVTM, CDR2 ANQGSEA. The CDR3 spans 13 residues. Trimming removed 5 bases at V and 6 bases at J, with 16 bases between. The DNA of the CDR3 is TGCAGCGTTTCCACAAGGGAAAAGGATGGCTACACCTTC. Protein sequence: CSVSTREKDGYTF.